This T cell receptor (beta chain) came from a study of T cells after yellow fever vaccination. This clonotype was found many times. One entry per CDR3 protein results from TCRdb running MiXCR on the 5' RACE reads. The sample shows 310,000 or so distinct CDR3 sequences, 6.8% of them seen only once. Germline CDR1 SGHRS, CDR2 YFSETQ. The V and J ends lost 0 bases and 6 bases respectively, with 21 bases between them. CDR3 length: 17 residues. The sequences come from PBMCs, collected roughly 45 days after the first yellow fever vaccination. The sequence came from a man aged 18 to 30 who received the YFV17D yellow fever vaccine. The rearrangement uses TRBV5-1 and TRBJ1-1; TRBD1 is a possible D gene (5 bases). CDR3 protein: CASSLVQQQGQGAEAFF. CDR3 bases: TGCGCCAGCAGCTTGGTTCAGCAGCAGGGTCAAGGGGCTGAAGCTTTCTTT.